This is a list of T cell receptor beta chains from one sample in a study of OX40 agonist ivuxolimab in advanced cancers. Here immunoSEQ multiplex PCR was the method, and the copy in TCRdb shows in-frame clones only, minus some. The data show over 50,000 clones, approximately 80% seen once. The sequencing used CD4+ or CD8+ T cells sorted from blood, collected in a trial of the OX40 agonist ivuxolimab. The receptors derive from an adult with an advanced solid tumor such as melanoma, head and neck, liver or kidney cancer. Each CDR3 is given with its conserved first and last residue. A D gene is named only where the DNA matches it firmly. Clone size is shown for a subset of rows, as once, few, many or a class of expanded clone.

CDR3: CASSRGGLPYGYTF
DNA: TGTGCCAGCAGTAGAGGGGGCCTACCATATGGCTACACCTTC
V: TRBV27
J: TRBJ1-2
D: TRBD1
size: -

CDR3: CASSLAQGLNQPQHF
DNA: TGTGCCAGCAGCTTGGCCCAGGGGCTTAATCAGCCCCAGCATTTT
V: TRBV5-6
J: TRBJ1-5
D: -
size: -

CDR3: CASSELQVLMNTEAFF
DNA: TGTGCCAGCAGTGAACTCCAGGTCCTTATGAACACTGAAGCTTTCTTT
V: TRBV6-1
J: TRBJ1-1
D: -
size: -

CDR3: CASRTNLNYGYTF
DNA: TGTGCCAGCAGGACGAATCTTAACTATGGCTACACCTTC
V: TRBV27
J: TRBJ1-2
D: -
size: -

CDR3: CASRVQGRGEQFF
DNA: TGTGCCAGCAGGGTCCAGGGGCGCGGTGAGCAGTTCTTC
V: TRBV5-4
J: TRBJ2-1
D: -
size: -

CDR3: CASSLVVTGGGRKVEAFF
DNA: TGTGCCAGCAGCTTAGTTGTAACAGGGGGCGGGAGGAAGGTTGAAGCTTTCTTT
V: TRBV7-9
J: TRBJ1-1
D: TRBD1
size: -

CDR3: CASTRLVGARYNEQFF
DNA: TGTGCCAGCACTAGACTAGTTGGGGCCCGCTACAATGAGCAGTTCTTC
V: TRBV2
J: TRBJ2-1
D: -
size: once

CDR3: CASSLQVYNEQFF
DNA: TGTGCCAGCAGCTTACAGGTCTACAATGAGCAGTTCTTC
V: TRBV7-9
J: TRBJ2-1
D: -
size: -

CDR3: CSARADPGPHF
DNA: TGCAGTGCCCGAGCCGACCCCGGACCACACTTC
V: TRBV20-1
J: TRBJ2-5
D: -
size: -

CDR3: CASTYNEKLFF
DNA: TGTGCCAGCACCTATAATGAAAAACTGTTTTTT
V: TRBV2
J: TRBJ1-4
D: -
size: once

CDR3: CASSDRGSASYTF
DNA: TGTGCCAGCAGCGATAGGGGGTCGGCGAGCTACACCTTC
V: TRBV27
J: TRBJ1-2
D: -
size: -

CDR3: CASSLKASGFYYNEQFF
DNA: TGTGCCAGCAGCTTAAAGGCTAGCGGATTTTACTACAATGAGCAGTTCTTC
V: TRBV7-9
J: TRBJ2-1
D: TRBD2
size: -

CDR3: CASSLLAALSYEQYF
DNA: TGTGCCAGCAGCCTCTTGGCGGCGCTTTCCTACGAGCAGTACTTC
V: TRBV7-8
J: TRBJ2-7
D: -
size: -

CDR3: CAWGGTSGRYNEQFF
DNA: TGTGCCTGGGGAGGGACTAGCGGGAGATACAATGAGCAGTTCTTC
V: TRBV30
J: TRBJ2-1
D: TRBD2
size: -

CDR3: CAIGGGEGVLYEQYF
DNA: TGTGCCATTGGAGGAGGTGAGGGGGTATTATACGAGCAGTACTTC
V: TRBV10-3
J: TRBJ2-7
D: -
size: -

CDR3: CASRDSNSPLHF
DNA: TGTGCCAGCAGGGACAGTAATTCACCCCTCCACTTT
V: TRBV6-5
J: TRBJ1-6
D: -
size: -

CDR3: CARSLVSGQLTKNIQYF
DNA: TGTGCCAGAAGCTTGGTCTCGGGTCAATTAACCAAAAACATTCAGTACTTC
V: TRBV5-3
J: TRBJ2-4
D: -
size: once

CDR3: CAISDLAGSTDTQYF
DNA: TGTGCCATCAGTGACCTAGCGGGAAGCACAGATACGCAGTATTTT
V: TRBV10-3
J: TRBJ2-3
D: TRBD2
size: -

CDR3: CASSLETPTPLHF
DNA: TGTGCCAGCAGCTTAGAAACACCAACACCCCTCCACTTT
V: TRBV7-9
J: TRBJ1-6
D: -
size: -

CDR3: CATSRGGRGFEQYF
DNA: TGTGCCACCAGCAGAGGTGGGCGAGGGTTCGAGCAGTACTTC
V: TRBV15
J: TRBJ2-7
D: -
size: -

CDR3: CASSYPEEGDTQYF
DNA: TGTGCCAGCAGTTACCCCGAGGAGGGCGATACGCAGTATTTT
V: TRBV6-6
J: TRBJ2-3
D: -
size: -

CDR3: CASSVGAGGTNEQFF
DNA: TGTGCCAGCAGCGTGGGAGCGGGAGGGACCAATGAGCAGTTCTTC
V: TRBV11-2
J: TRBJ2-1
D: TRBD2
size: -

CDR3: CASSGWRELGTDTQYF
DNA: TGTGCCAGCAGCGGATGGCGGGAATTGGGCACAGATACGCAGTATTTT
V: TRBV9
J: TRBJ2-3
D: -
size: -

CDR3: CASSLPTGQKNTGELFF
DNA: TGTGCCAGCAGTTTACCAACCGGACAGAAAAACACCGGGGAGCTGTTTTTT
V: TRBV27
J: TRBJ2-2
D: -
size: -

CDR3: CASSLGAGALRNTIYF
DNA: TGTGCCAGCAGCTTGGGGGCGGGGGCACTTCGGAACACCATATATTTT
V: TRBV7-2
J: TRBJ1-3
D: -
size: -

CDR3: CASSDRGYTGELFF
DNA: TGTGCCAGCAGCGACCGGGGGTACACCGGGGAGCTGTTTTTT
V: TRBV5-8
J: TRBJ2-2
D: -
size: -

CDR3: CASSSGLVGDTQYF
DNA: TGTGCCAGCAGCTCCGGACTAGTCGGGGATACGCAGTATTTT
V: TRBV7-3
J: TRBJ2-3
D: TRBD2
size: -

CDR3: CASSLGLHSTEQYF
DNA: TGTGCCAGCAGCTTGGGGCTCCACTCTACTGAGCAGTACTTC
V: TRBV5-4
J: TRBJ2-7
D: -
size: -

CDR3: CATSPQGFSGNTIYF
DNA: TGTGCCACCAGCCCACAGGGTTTCTCTGGAAACACCATATATTTT
V: TRBV15
J: TRBJ1-3
D: -
size: -

CDR3: CASSLVAGNTGELFF
DNA: TGTGCCAGCAGCTTGGTAGCGGGGAACACCGGGGAGCTGTTTTTT
V: TRBV5-4
J: TRBJ2-2
D: TRBD2
size: -

CDR3: CASSFRTSYEQYF
DNA: TGTGCCAGCAGCTTCCGTACCTCCTACGAGCAGTACTTC
V: TRBV11-3
J: TRBJ2-7
D: -
size: -

CDR3: CASGSYNQPQHF
DNA: TGTGCCAGCGGCAGTTACAATCAGCCCCAGCATTTT
V: TRBV6-5
J: TRBJ1-5
D: -
size: once

CDR3: CASSARDLAHQPQHF
DNA: TGTGCCAGCAGCGCACGGGACCTAGCCCATCAGCCCCAGCATTTT
V: TRBV5-6
J: TRBJ1-5
D: -
size: once